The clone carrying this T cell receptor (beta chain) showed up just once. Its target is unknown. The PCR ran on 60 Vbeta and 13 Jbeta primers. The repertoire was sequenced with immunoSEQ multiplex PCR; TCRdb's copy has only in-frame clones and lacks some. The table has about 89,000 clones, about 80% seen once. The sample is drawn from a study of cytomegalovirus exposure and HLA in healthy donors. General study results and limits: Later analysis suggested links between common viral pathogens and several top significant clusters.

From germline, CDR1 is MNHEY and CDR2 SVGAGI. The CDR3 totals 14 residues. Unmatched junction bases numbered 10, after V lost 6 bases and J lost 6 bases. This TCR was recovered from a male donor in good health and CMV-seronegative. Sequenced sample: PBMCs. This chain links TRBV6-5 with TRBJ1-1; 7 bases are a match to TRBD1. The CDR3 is CASSLNRGNAEAFF. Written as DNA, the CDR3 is TGTGCCAGCAGCCTCAACAGGGGAAACGCTGAAGCTTTCTTT.